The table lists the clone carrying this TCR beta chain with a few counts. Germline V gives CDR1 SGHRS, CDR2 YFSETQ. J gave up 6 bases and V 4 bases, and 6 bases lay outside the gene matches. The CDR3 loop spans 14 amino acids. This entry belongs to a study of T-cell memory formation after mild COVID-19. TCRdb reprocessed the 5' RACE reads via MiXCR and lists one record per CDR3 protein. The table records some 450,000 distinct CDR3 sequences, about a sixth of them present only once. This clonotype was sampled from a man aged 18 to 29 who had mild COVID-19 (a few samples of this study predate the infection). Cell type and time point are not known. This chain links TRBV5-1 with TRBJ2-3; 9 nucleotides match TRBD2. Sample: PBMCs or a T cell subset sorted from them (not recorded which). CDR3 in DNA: TGCGCCAGCAGCAGCGGGGGGCCGCGGGATACGCAGTATTTT. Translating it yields CASSSGGPRDTQYF. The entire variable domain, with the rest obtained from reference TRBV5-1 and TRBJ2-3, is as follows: KAGVTQTPRYLIKTRGQQVTLSCSPISGHRSVSWYQQTPGQGLQFLFEYFSETQRNKGNFPGRFSGRQFSNSRSEMNVSTLELGDSALYLCASSSGGPRDTQYFGPGTRLTVL.